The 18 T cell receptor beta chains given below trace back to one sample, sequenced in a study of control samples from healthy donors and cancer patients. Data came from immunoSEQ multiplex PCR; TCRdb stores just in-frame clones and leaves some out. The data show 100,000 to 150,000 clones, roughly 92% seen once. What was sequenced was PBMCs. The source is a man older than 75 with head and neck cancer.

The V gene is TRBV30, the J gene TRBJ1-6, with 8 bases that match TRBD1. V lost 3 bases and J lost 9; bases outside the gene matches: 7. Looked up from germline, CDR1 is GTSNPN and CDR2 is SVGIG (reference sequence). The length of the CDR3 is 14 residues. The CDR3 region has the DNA TGTGCCTGGAGATGGGAGACAGGGGCTTCACCCCTCCACTTT. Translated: CAWRWETGASPLHF.

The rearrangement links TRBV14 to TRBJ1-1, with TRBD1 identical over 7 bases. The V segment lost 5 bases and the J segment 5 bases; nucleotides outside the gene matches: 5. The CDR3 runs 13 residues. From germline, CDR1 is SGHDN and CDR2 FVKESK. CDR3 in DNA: TGTGCCAGCAGCTACAACAGGGGTACTGAAGCTTTCTTT. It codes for CASSYNRGTEAFF.

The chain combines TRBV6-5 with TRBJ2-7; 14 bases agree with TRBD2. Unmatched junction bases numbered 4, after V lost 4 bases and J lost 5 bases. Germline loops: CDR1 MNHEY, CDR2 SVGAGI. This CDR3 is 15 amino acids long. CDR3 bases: TGTGCCAGCAGTTCGGGACTAGCGGGAGTCCACGAGCAGTACTTC. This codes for CASSSGLAGVHEQYF.

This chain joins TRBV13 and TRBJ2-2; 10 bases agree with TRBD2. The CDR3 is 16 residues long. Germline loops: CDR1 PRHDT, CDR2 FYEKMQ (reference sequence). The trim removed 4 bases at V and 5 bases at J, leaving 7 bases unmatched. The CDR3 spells CASSSRLAGWTGELFF. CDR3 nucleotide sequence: TGTGCCAGCAGCTCCCGACTAGCGGGCTGGACCGGGGAGCTGTTTTTT.

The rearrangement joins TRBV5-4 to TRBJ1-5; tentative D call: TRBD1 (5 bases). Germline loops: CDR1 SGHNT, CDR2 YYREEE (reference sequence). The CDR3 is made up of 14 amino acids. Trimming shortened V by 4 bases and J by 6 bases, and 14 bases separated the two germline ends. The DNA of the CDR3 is TGTGCCAGCAGCCTTCAGGGTGTAGGTCAGCCCCAGCATTTT. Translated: CASSLQGVGQPQHF.

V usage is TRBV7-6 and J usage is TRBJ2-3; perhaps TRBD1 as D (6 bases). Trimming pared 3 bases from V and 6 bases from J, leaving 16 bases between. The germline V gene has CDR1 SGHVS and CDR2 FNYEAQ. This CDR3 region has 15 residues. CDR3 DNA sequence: TGTGCCAGCAGCTTGAGTTCTGGACAGTTCGATACGCAGTATTTT. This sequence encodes CASSLSSGQFDTQYF.

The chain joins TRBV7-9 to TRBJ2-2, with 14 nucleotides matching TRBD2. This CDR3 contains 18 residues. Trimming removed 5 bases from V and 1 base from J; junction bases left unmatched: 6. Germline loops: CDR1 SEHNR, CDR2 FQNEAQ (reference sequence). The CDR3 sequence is CASSPGLAGVGNTGELFF. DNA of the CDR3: TGTGCCAGCAGCCCGGGACTAGCGGGAGTAGGGAACACCGGGGAGCTGTTTTTT.

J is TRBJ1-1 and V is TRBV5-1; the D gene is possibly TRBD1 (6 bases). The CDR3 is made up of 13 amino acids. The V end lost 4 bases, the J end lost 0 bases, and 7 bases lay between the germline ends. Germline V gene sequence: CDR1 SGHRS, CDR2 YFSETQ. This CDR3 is CASSDRLNTEAFF. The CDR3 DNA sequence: TGCGCCAGCAGCGACAGGCTGAACACTGAAGCTTTCTTT.

The CDR3 sequence is CSVDRRGQETQYF. The DNA of the CDR3 is TGCAGCGTGGACAGGAGGGGCCAAGAGACCCAGTACTTC. The chain is built from TRBV29-1 and TRBJ2-5; D might be TRBD1 (7 bases). CDR3 length: 13 amino acids. V dropped 6 bases and J dropped 1 base, with 12 bases sitting between them. Germline assignment: CDR1 SQVTM and CDR2 ANQGSEA.

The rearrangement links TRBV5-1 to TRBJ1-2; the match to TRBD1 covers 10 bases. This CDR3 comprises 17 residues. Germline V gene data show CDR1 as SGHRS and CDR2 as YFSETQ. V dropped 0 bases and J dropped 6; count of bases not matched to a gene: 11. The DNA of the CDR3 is TGCGCCAGCAGCTTGGCCACCCCCGGACAGGGGGGGAATGGCTACACCTTC. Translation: CASSLATPGQGGNGYTF.

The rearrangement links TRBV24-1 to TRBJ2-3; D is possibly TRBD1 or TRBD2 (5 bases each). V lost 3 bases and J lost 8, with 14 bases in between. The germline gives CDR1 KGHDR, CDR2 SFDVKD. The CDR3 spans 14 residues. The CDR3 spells CATSDPGTAATQYF. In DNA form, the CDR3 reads TGTGCCACCAGTGATCCTGGGACGGCTGCTACGCAGTATTTT.

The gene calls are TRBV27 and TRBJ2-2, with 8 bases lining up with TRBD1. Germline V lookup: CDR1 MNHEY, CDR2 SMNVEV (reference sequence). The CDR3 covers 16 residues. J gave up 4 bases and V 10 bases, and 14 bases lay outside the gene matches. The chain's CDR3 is CAIKARGRLGTGELFF. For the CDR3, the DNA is TGTGCCATCAAAGCCAGGGGGCGATTAGGCACCGGGGAGCTGTTTTTT.

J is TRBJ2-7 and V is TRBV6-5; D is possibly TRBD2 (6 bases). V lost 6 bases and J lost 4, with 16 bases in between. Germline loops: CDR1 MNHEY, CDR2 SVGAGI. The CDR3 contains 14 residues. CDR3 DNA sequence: TGTGCCAGCAGCTCGTTGAGGGAGGAGTACGAGCAGTACTTC. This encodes CASSSLREEYEQYF.

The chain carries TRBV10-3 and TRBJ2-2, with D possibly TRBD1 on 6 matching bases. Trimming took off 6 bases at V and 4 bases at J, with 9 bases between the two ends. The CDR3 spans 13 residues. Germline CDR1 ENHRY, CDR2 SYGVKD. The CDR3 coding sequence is TGTGCCATCAGGGGACACGGCACCGGGGAGCTGTTTTTT. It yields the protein CAIRGHGTGELFF.

DNA of the CDR3: TGTGCCAGTAGTATGGGGGGACACACAGATACGCAGTATTTT. It encodes CASSMGGHTDTQYF. The chain employs TRBV19 and TRBJ2-3; the D call may be TRBD1 or TRBD2 (6 bases each). This CDR3 region has 14 residues. Germline V gene sequence: CDR1 LNHDA, CDR2 SQIVND (reference sequence). The germline V and J ends were trimmed by 3 bases and 2 bases, with 9 bases remaining between them.

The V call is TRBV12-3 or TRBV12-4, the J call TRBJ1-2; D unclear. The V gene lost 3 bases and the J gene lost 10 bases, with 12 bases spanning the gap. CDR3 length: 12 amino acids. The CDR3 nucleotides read TGTGCCAGCAGTTTTGGTCAATTTGTCTACACCTTC. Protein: CASSFGQFVYTF.

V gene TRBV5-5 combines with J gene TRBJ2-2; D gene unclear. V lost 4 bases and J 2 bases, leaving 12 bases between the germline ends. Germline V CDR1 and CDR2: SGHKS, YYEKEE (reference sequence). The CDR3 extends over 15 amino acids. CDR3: CASSPQGPNTGELFF. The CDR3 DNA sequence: TGTGCCAGCAGCCCCCAAGGGCCAAACACCGGGGAGCTGTTTTTT.

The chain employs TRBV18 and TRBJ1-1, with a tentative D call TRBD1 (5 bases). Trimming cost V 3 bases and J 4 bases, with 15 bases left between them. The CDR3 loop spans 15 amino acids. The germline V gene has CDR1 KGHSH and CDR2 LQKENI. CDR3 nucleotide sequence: TGTGCCAGCTCACCCTCGGAGGGGAAAGGCACTGAAGCTTTCTTT. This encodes CASSPSEGKGTEAFF.